This passage covers 9 T cell receptor beta chains from one sample sequenced in a study of response to subunit inactivated influenza vaccine (dated by TCRdb to the late 2010s). The method behind the library was RT-PCR. This sample was sequenced with an Illumina HiSeq 2500. TCRdb itself trimmed the public reads at Q25 with fastp, ran MiXCR and retained productive beta chains. Each entry is one CDR3 protein sequence, shown with its most common DNA and genes. This sample is represented by around 540,000 distinct CDR3 sequences; over 9.5% of them were singletons. The top ten hold about 9.4% of the sample. The sequencing used PBMCs from blood, collected on the day of vaccination. The receptors shown here come from a man between 45 and 60 years old who received an inactivated influenza vaccine. Donor details come from another sample of the same person, matched by shared clones.

This clonotype was observed many times. J is TRBJ1-1 and V is TRBV5-1, with D possibly TRBD1 on 5 matching bases. Looked up from germline, CDR1 is SGHRS and CDR2 is YFSETQ. This CDR3 has 15 residues. The V gene lost 0 bases and the J gene lost 5 bases, with 14 bases spanning the gap. The CDR3 loop is CASSLVGAPGTEAFF. The CDR3 DNA is TGCGCCAGCAGCTTGGTTGGGGCGCCCGGGACTGAAGCTTTCTTT. The full variable domain, in which reference TRBV5-1 and TRBJ1-1 provide the parts outside the CDR3, is KAGVTQTPRYLIKTRGQQVTLSCSPISGHRSVSWYQQTPGQGLQFLFEYFSETQRNKGNFPGRFSGRQFSNSRSEMNVSTLELGDSALYLCASSLVGAPGTEAFFGQGTRLTVV.

The CDR3 nucleotides are TGCAGTGCTAGTGCCACCCGGTTTGGGGAGCAGTACTTC. Its translation is CSASATRFGEQYF. The chain couples TRBV20-1 to TRBJ2-7; D unclear. The CDR3 totals 13 residues. In germline, CDR1 is DFQATT, CDR2 SNEGSKA (reference sequence). The germline V and J ends were trimmed by 3 bases and 7 bases, with 16 bases remaining between them.

The V gene is TRBV20-1, the J gene TRBJ1-1; unclear D gene. The V gene lost 3 bases and the J gene lost 10 bases, with 12 bases spanning the gap. Germline assignment: CDR1 DFQATT and CDR2 SNEGSKA (reference sequence). The CDR3 length is 11 residues. Here the CDR3 reads CSARDFRAAFF. CDR3 coding DNA: TGCAGTGCTAGGGACTTTCGGGCAGCTTTCTTT.

The chain carries TRBV4-3 and TRBJ2-7, with 11 bases aligning to TRBD2. The CDR3 extends over 15 amino acids. The germline CDR1 and CDR2 sequences are LGHNA and YSLEER. V shed 4 bases and J 5 bases; nucleotides not matched to a gene: 7. The CDR3 loop reads CASSPGTSGYHEQYF. DNA for the CDR3: TGCGCCAGCAGCCCAGGGACTAGCGGTTACCACGAGCAGTACTTC.

This clonotype has ten or more counts. The chain links TRBV12-3 or TRBV12-4 to TRBJ2-3; D uncertain. The CDR3 is 13 amino acids. V was pared by 7 bases and J by 0 bases, with 8 bases between. The DNA of the CDR3 is TGTGCCAGCACCCGGATCAGCACAGATACGCAGTATTTT. It codes for CASTRISTDTQYF.

This clonotype was seen a few times. V is TRBV20-1 and J is TRBJ2-3; 10 nucleotides align to TRBD1. CDR3 length: 16 residues. Trimming removed 3 bases from V and 10 bases from J; junction bases left unmatched: 16. Germline loops: CDR1 DFQATT, CDR2 SNEGSKA (reference sequence). For the CDR3, the DNA is TGCAGTGCTAGCCTCCGGGACAGGGGTCTTTCCGGTGCGCAGTATTTT. Translation: CSASLRDRGLSGAQYF.

The chain employs TRBV4-3 and TRBJ2-1; 7 nucleotides match TRBD2. The CDR3 extends over 14 amino acids. The trim removed 1 base at V and 14 bases at J, leaving 11 bases unmatched. Germline V CDR1 and CDR2: LGHNA, YSLEER. The CDR3 sequence: CASSQGGREPNEFF. CDR3 DNA: TGCGCCAGCAGCCAAGGCGGGCGGGAGCCCAACGAGTTCTTC.

The chain combines TRBV27 with TRBJ2-2; D possibly corresponds to TRBD2 (6 bases). V lost 8 bases and J 2 bases, leaving 18 bases between the germline ends. Germline-derived CDR1 and CDR2 are MNHEY and SMNVEV (reference sequence). The CDR3 runs 16 residues. The CDR3 DNA follows: TGTGCCAGCGGCCCCTGGAGGGCTCCTAACACCGGGGAGCTGTTTTTT. This encodes CASGPWRAPNTGELFF.

The V and J genes are TRBV19 and TRBJ2-1, with TRBD1 matching 9 bases. CDR3 size: 15 residues. The V gene end was trimmed by 7 bases and the J gene end by 6 bases; junction bases not matched to a gene: 10. Germline values: CDR1 LNHDA, CDR2 SQIVND (reference sequence). Here the CDR3 reads CASTPTGGGINEQFF. The CDR3 coding sequence is TGTGCCAGTACCCCGACAGGGGGTGGGATCAATGAGCAGTTCTTC.